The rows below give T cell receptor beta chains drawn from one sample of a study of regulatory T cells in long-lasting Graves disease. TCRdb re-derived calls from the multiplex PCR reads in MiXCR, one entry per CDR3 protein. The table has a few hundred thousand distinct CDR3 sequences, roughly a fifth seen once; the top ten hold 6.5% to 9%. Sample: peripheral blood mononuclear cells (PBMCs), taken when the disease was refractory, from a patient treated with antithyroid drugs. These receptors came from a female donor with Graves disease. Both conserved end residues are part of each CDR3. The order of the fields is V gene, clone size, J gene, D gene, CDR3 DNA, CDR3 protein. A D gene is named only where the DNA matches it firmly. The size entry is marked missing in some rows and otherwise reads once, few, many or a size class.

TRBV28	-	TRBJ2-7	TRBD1	TGTGCCAGCAGTTTCCCCCCCGGGACAGGGACCTACGAGCAGTACTTC	CASSFPPGTGTYEQYF
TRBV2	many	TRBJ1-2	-	TGTGCCAGCAGTGAATGGGGGTTGGATGGCTACACCTTC	CASSEWGLDGYTF
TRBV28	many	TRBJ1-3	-	TGTGCCAGCAGTTTTTCGGCAGGAATTGTCTCTGGAAACACCATATATTTT	CASSFSAGIVSGNTIYF
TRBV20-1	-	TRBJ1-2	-	TGCAGTGCTAGAGATGGGGACTTAGGGAACTATGGCTACACCTTC	CSARDGDLGNYGYTF
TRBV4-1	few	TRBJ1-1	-	TGCGCCAGCAGCCAGTTCAGAGGGACAACCGAAGCTTTCTTT	CASSQFRGTTEAFF
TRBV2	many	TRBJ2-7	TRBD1	TGTGCCAGCAGTGAGTTCAGGGGGCAGTACGAGCAGTACTTC	CASSEFRGQYEQYF
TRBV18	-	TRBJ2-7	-	TGTGCCAGCTCACCGGGGGGAAGCCTCTCCTACGAGCAGTACTTC	CASSPGGSLSYEQYF
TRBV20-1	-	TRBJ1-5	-	TGCAGTGCTAGGGGAGCCTTGAGGGACCAGCCCCAGCATTTT	CSARGALRDQPQHF
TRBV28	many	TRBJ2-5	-	TGTGCCAGCAGTTTATCTTTTAGAGGAAGCGGGTCCGGGAAGTCACGGGTGGAGACCCAGTACTTC	CASSLSFRGSGSGKSRVETQYF
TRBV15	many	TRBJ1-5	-	TGTGCCACCAGCCGCGGCGGTAGCAATCAGCCCCAGCATTTT	CATSRGGSNQPQHF
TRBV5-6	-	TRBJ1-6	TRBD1	TGTGCCAGCAGCGCCGGGACAGGGGGCGGAAATTCACCCCTCCACTTT	CASSAGTGGGNSPLHF
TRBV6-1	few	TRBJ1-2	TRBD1	TGTGCCAGCAGTGATCGACAGGGTACGAGCTATGGCTACACCTTC	CASSDRQGTSYGYTF
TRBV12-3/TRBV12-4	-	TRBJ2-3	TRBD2	TGTGCCAGCAGACCCCCCGGGACTAGCCAGTATTTT	CASRPPGTSQYF
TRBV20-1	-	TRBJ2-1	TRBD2	TGCAGTGCTAGAGATCGAGGACTAGCTGTCAATGAGCAGTTCTTC	CSARDRGLAVNEQFF
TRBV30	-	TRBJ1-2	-	TGTGCCTGGAGTGTACAAGGGCAGGGAGGCTACACCTTC	CAWSVQGQGGYTF
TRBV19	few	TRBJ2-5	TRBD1	TGTGCCAGTAGTGATATCCGGGACAGACAAGAGACCCAGTACTTC	CASSDIRDRQETQYF
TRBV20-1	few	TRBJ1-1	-	TGCAGTGCGTGGCGAATGAACCCAGCGAACACTGAAGCTTTCTTT	CSAWRMNPANTEAFF
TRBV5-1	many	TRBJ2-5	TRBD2	TGTGCCAGCAGTCCCGGGACTAGCGGGAGTGAGACCCAGTACTTC	CASSPGTSGSETQYF
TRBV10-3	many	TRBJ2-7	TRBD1	TGTGCCATCAGCGGACAGGGGACCTACGAGCAGTACTTC	CAISGQGTYEQYF
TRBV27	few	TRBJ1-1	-	TGTGCCAGCAGTTCCACCCGGGGAAACACTGAAGCTTTCTTT	CASSSTRGNTEAFF
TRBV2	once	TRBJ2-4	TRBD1	TGTGCCAGCAGGGGACAGGACGCCAAAAACATTCAGTACTTC	CASRGQDAKNIQYF
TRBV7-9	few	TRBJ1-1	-	TGTGCCAGCAGCTCCCGAAGGGGCGAGGAGGAGAGCGGCACTGAAGCTTTCTTT	CASSSRRGEEESGTEAFF
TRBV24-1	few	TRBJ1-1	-	TGTGCCACCAGTGCCACGAACACTGAAGCTTTCTTT	CATSATNTEAFF
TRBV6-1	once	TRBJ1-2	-	TGTGCCAGCAGCGATAGATTCCAGGCGGGCTACACCTTC	CASSDRFQAGYTF
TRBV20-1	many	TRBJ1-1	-	TGCAGTGCCAAACAGGGTAGCACTGAAGCTTTCTTT	CSAKQGSTEAFF
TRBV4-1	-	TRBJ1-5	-	TGCGCCAGCAGCCAAGAACCAGGGCCCAATCAGCCCCAGCATTTT	CASSQEPGPNQPQHF
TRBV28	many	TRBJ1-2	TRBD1	TGTGCCAGCAGTTTTATATTCGGACAGGGGGAAGGCTACACCTTC	CASSFIFGQGEGYTF
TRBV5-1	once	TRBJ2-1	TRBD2	TGCGCCAGCAGCTGGGGTTTGGGTAGCGGGATAAATGAGCAGTTCTTC	CASSWGLGSGINEQFF